This T cell receptor (beta chain) derives from a study of preoperative IRX-2 immunotherapy in early breast cancer. Profiling relied on immunoSEQ multiplex PCR, and the TCRdb table lists in-frame clones only, not all of them. The table has 30,000 or so clones, roughly 87% seen once. Treatment meaning: preoperative locoregional IRX-2 cytokine immunotherapy. The CDR3 runs to 22 residues. The V and J ends lost 8 bases and 7 bases, in that order; junction bases with no gene match: 38. The germline gives CDR1 MNHEY, CDR2 SMNVEV (reference sequence). V usage is TRBV27 and J usage is TRBJ2-7, with 7 bases lining up with TRBD2. This specimen was lymph node tissue, taken from a patient treated with IRX-2 immunotherapy. The sequence was obtained from a human donor with breast cancer. The CDR3 coding sequence is TGTGCCAGCTTCCCGCGAGGAATTCTACGCCCAGTTAGTAGGGCGGGAGACGATGAGCAGTACTTC. Its protein is CASFPRGILRPVSRAGDDEQYF.